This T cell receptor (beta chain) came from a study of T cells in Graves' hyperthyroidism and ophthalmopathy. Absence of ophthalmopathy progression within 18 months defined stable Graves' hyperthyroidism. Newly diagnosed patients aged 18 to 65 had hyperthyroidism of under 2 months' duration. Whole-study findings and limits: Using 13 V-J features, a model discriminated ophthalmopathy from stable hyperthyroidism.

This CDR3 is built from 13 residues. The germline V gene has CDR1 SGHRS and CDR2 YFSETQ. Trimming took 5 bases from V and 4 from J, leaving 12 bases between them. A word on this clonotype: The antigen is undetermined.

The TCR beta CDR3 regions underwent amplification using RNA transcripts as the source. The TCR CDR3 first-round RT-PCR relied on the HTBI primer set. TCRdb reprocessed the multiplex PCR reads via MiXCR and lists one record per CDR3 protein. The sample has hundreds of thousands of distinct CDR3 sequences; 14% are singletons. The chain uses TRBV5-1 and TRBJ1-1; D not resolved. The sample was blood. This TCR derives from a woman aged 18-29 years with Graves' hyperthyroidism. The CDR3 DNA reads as TGCGCCAGCAGTCGGGAGGGTGTCACTGAAGCTTTCTTT. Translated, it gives CASSREGVTEAFF.